This TCR beta chain was sequenced in a study of blood T cells in healthy people across ages. Germline V gives CDR1 MNHEY, CDR2 SVGAGI. V shed 8 bases and J 9 bases; nucleotides not matched to a gene: 14. The length of the CDR3 is 14 residues. Combining a sample-barcoded 5' primer with a J-beta primer mix, a second PCR ran for about 7 to 12 cycles. Every cDNA was tagged by a template-switch adaptor with 12 random nucleotides. TCRdb re-called the 5' RACE reads through MiXCR, storing one row per CDR3 protein. The data contain around 800,000 distinct CDR3 sequences, roughly 60% of them singletons. This receptor was obtained from a man aged 30 to 45 in good health. The specimen sequenced was blood. The chain links TRBV6-5 to TRBJ2-5, with TRBD1 matching 8 bases. The CDR3 DNA follows: TGTGCCAGCGCCCCCGGGACAGGCCCATGGGCCCAGTACTTC. It encodes CASAPGTGPWAQYF.